A selection of T cell receptor beta chains follows, all from one sample in a study of OX40 agonist ivuxolimab in advanced cancers. Libraries were prepared by immunoSEQ multiplex PCR; TCRdb keeps only in-frame clonotypes and omits some of them. Seen here are about 21,000 clones, 80% to 90% observed once, and the top ten hold 3.1%. Sequencing was performed on CD4+ or CD8+ T cells sorted from blood, taken in a trial of the OX40 agonist ivuxolimab. These receptors all come from an adult with an advanced solid tumor such as melanoma, head and neck, liver or kidney cancer. Both conserved end residues are trimmed from each CDR3. D genes are given only for firm matches.

>TRBD1|TRBV9|TRBJ1-4|13
ASSAYRGRDEKLF
>-|TRBV2|TRBJ1-1|12
ASTYGSTNTEAF
>-|TRBV5-1|TRBJ2-5|11
ASSLRGGETQY
>TRBD1|TRBV9|TRBJ1-1|13
ASSVVRTGNTEAF
>-|TRBV4-2|TRBJ2-5|11
ASSQVGWETQY
>TRBD1|TRBV28|TRBJ2-7|13
ASSLPGQGAGEQY
>TRBD1|TRBV10-1|TRBJ2-3|14
ASSESGTAATDTQY
>TRBD1|TRBV14|TRBJ1-4|14
ASSQAGTGGYEKLF
>-|TRBV23-1|TRBJ1-4|12
ASSQMQGIEKLF
>TRBD2|TRBV6-1|TRBJ2-1|13
AICAGLAGVNEQF
>-|TRBV28|TRBJ2-3|14
ASSDPLGGRTDTQY
>-|TRBV11-2|TRBJ1-1|13
ASSLAPPLRAEAF
>-|TRBV15|TRBJ1-1|13
ATSPPGVPNTEAF
>-|TRBV6-5|TRBJ2-5|11
ASRRTAQETQY
>-|TRBV6-6|TRBJ2-7|11
ASSYWQGYEQY
>-|TRBV29-1|TRBJ1-5|10
SVSEGNQPQH
>TRBD2|TRBV10-3|TRBJ2-7|11
ATRLAGDYEQY
>TRBD2|TRBV7-9|TRBJ2-1|15
ASSGTTSGRLYNEQF
>TRBD2|TRBV5-4|TRBJ2-3|12
ASTSSGRSDTQY
>-|TRBV11-2|TRBJ1-4|16
ASSLRLRGGALGEKLF
>TRBD1|TRBV2|TRBJ1-1|11
ATKGQANTEAF
>-|TRBV19|TRBJ1-5|11
ASMGRDSQPQH
>-|TRBV5-1|TRBJ1-1|12
ASSLGTLNTEAF
>TRBD2|TRBV4-3|TRBJ2-3|18
ASSRVRGTSGGAKTDTQY
>-|TRBV5-5|TRBJ1-5|12
ASGFLPGAGPQH
>-|TRBV7-9|TRBJ1-1|12
ASSLLGQNTEAF
>-|TRBV14|TRBJ1-1|12
ASNQGFLNTEAF
>TRBD2|TRBV15|TRBJ2-7|14
ATSRDKSPSGDRQY
>TRBD1|TRBV7-9|TRBJ1-2|16
ASSSIGDRGRIGYGYT
>-|TRBV21-1|TRBJ2-7|11
ASSPRLSYEQY
>-|TRBV5-6|TRBJ2-3|13
ASSLGQGFTDTQY
>-|TRBV30|TRBJ1-3|12
AWGRTLSGNTIY
>-|TRBV5-1|TRBJ2-5|13
ASSLGGAVQETQY
>-|TRBV7-9|TRBJ1-3|14
ASSERTVTSGNTIY
>TRBD1|TRBV7-8|TRBJ1-2|13
ASSLETGGFGGYT